The rows below give T cell receptor beta chains drawn from one sample of a study of cytomegalovirus exposure and HLA in healthy donors. Profiling relied on immunoSEQ multiplex PCR, and the TCRdb table lists in-frame clones only, not all of them. The repertoire consists of roughly 60,000 clones, with 70% to 75% occurring once and the leading ten covering under 7%. The sequenced material came from PBMCs. The source is a woman aged 25 to 39 in good health and CMV-seronegative. Both conserved end residues are part of each CDR3. D genes are given only for firm matches. The size field is filled for only some rows; it gives once, few, many or a size class.

. TRBJ1-5 TRBV2 few TGTGCCAGCAGTTACCGCAGGGATCTCAATCAGCCCCAGCATTTT CASSYRRDLNQPQHF
. TRBJ1-2 TRBV27 . TGTGCCAGCACCGCCGGGGGGGGGCCGGGAGGCTACACCTTC CASTAGGGPGGYTF
TRBD1 TRBJ2-7 TRBV29-1 few TGCAGCGTTGAGGGGGACAGGCGCGAGCAGTACTTC CSVEGDRREQYF
. TRBJ2-3 TRBV7-9 . TGTGCCAGCAGCTCCGGGGTTACTAGCACAGATACGCAGTATTTT CASSSGVTSTDTQYF
. TRBJ2-6 TRBV30 once TGTGCCTGGAGTAGGCTAGACCGATTCTCTGGGGCCAACGTCCTGACTTTC CAWSRLDRFSGANVLTF
. TRBJ2-5 TRBV5-6 . TGTGCCAGCAGCCATCTCGCCAGCCAAGAGACCCAGTACTTC CASSHLASQETQYF
. TRBJ2-7 TRBV6-1 . TGTGCCAGCAGGGCATATACCTACGAGCAGTACTTC CASRAYTYEQYF
TRBD1 TRBJ1-1 TRBV5-5 . TGTGCCAGCAGCTTGGTTGGCAGGGGGAACTACGGCACTGAAGCTTTCTTT CASSLVGRGNYGTEAFF
TRBD1 TRBJ1-2 TRBV7-9 . TGTGCCAGCAGCTCAATCTCAGGGGGAAATGGCTACACCTTC CASSSISGGNGYTF
TRBD1 TRBJ1-5 TRBV6-4 . TGTGCCAGCAGTGCCGGGACAGGGGGCAATCAGCCCCAGCATTTT CASSAGTGGNQPQHF
TRBD2 TRBJ2-7 TRBV10-2 once TGCGCCAGCAGTGGGACTAGCGGGAGGGGTAACAACTACGAGCAGTACTTC CASSGTSGRGNNYEQYF
. TRBJ1-4 TRBV7-9 few TGTGCCAGCAGCTTGGACAGTGCAACTAATGAAAAACTGTTTTTT CASSLDSATNEKLFF
TRBD2 TRBJ2-7 TRBV27 . TGTGCCAGCAGTTTGGCGGGAGGGGGCTCTTACGAGCAGTACTTC CASSLAGGGSYEQYF
TRBD1 TRBJ1-1 TRBV28 . TGTGCCAGCAGTTTGAGGACAGGGGTTACTGAAGCTTTCTTT CASSLRTGVTEAFF
TRBD2 TRBJ2-1 TRBV27 few TGTGCCAGCAGTTTAGGGGTAGCGGGGCGCTCCTACAATGAGCAGTTCTTC CASSLGVAGRSYNEQFF
TRBD1 TRBJ1-5 TRBV6-5 . TGTGCCAGCAGACTCATGGCAGGGGGTAATCAGCCCCAGCATTTT CASRLMAGGNQPQHF
. TRBJ2-1 TRBV7-6 . TGTGCCAGCAGCTCCCAGGCTGAGCAGTTCTTC CASSSQAEQFF
TRBD2 TRBJ2-2 TRBV28 . TGTGCCAGCAGCTTAGCGGGAGGAGGGTCCGGGGAGCTGTTTTTT CASSLAGGGSGELFF
. TRBJ1-1 TRBV29-1 few TGCAGCGCTGGGCGGGTGAACACTGAAGCTTTCTTT CSAGRVNTEAFF
TRBD1 TRBJ2-2 TRBV9 . TGTGCCAGCAGCACCGGGACAGGGGCGTCGGGTCCCTACACCGGGGAGCTGTTTTTT CASSTGTGASGPYTGELFF
. TRBJ1-5 TRBV6-6 . TGTGCCAGCACCTCACTGGGGCAGCAGCCCCAGCATTTT CASTSLGQQPQHF
. TRBJ1-2 TRBV13 . TGTGCCAGCAGCTGGTCGGGTAACTATGGCTACACCTTC CASSWSGNYGYTF
TRBD1 TRBJ1-4 TRBV6-6 once TGTGCCAGCAGCTTGACAGGGACCTTAGGGGAAAAACTGTTTTTT CASSLTGTLGEKLFF
. TRBJ1-5 TRBV5-1 . TGCGCCAGCAGCTTGACAGCCAATCAGCCCCAGCATTTT CASSLTANQPQHF
. TRBJ2-2 TRBV6-6 . TGTGCCAGCAGTTACGGGGCAGACCGAAACACCGGGGAGCTGTTTTTT CASSYGADRNTGELFF